This T cell receptor (beta chain) was recorded in a study of technical replicates of blood from a handful of donors. The CDR3 contains 14 residues. The V gene end was trimmed by 5 bases and the J gene end by 4 bases; junction bases not matched to a gene: 5. Germline assignment: CDR1 LNHDA and CDR2 SQIVND (reference sequence). Method: immunoSEQ multiplex PCR; TCRdb's copy keeps in-frame clones and lacks some. Among tens of thousands of clones, roughly 94% were seen once, and the ten largest hold under 0.3%. The clonotype was recovered from a human donor in good health. The V gene is TRBV19, the J gene TRBJ1-5; 7 bases fit TRBD1. Input material: T cells isolated from PBMCs. Here the CDR3 DNA reads TGTGCCAGTAGTCTATGGGACAGTAATCAGCCCCAGCATTTT. It encodes CASSLWDSNQPQHF.